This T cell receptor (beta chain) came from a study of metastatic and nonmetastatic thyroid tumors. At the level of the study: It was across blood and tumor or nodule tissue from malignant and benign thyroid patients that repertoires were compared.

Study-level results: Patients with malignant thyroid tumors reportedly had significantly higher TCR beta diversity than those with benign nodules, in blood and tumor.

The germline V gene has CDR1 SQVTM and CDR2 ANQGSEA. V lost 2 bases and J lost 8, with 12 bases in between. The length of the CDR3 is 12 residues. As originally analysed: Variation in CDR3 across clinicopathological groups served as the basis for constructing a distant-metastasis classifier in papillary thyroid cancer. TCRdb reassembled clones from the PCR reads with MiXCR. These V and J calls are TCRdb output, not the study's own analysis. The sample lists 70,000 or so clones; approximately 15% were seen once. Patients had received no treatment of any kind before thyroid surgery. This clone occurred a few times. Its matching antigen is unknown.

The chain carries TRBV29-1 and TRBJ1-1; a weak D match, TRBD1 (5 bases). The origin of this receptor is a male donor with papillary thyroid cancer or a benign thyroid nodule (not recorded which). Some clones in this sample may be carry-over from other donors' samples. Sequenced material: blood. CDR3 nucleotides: TGCAGCGTTGAAACGACAGTGTACGAAGCTTTCTTT. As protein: CSVETTVYEAFF.